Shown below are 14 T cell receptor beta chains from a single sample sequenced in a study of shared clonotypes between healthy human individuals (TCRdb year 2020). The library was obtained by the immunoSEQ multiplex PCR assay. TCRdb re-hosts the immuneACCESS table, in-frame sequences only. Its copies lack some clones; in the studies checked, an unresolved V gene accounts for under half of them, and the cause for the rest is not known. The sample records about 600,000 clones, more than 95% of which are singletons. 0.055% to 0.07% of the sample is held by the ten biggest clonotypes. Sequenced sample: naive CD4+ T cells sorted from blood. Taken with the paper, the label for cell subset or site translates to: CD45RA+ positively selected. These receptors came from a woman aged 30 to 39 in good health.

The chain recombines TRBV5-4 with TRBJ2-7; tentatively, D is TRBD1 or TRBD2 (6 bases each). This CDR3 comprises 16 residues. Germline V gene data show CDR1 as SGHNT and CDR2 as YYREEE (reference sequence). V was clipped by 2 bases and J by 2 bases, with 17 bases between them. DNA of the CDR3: TGTGCCAGCAGCTTCGGCCCTCTGGAGGGGGCCTACGAGCAGTACTTC. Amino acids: CASSFGPLEGAYEQYF.

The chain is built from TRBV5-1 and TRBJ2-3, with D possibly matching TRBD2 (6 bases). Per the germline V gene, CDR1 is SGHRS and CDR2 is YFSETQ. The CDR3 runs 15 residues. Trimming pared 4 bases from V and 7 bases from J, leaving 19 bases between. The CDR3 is CASSQLEGSSYTQYF. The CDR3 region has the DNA TGCGCCAGCAGCCAACTGGAGGGGTCCAGCTATACGCAGTATTTT.

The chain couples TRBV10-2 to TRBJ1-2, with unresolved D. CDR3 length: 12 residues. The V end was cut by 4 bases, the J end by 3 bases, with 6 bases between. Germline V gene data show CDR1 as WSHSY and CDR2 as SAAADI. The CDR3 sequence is CASSGADYGYTF. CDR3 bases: TGCGCCAGCAGTGGGGCTGACTATGGCTACACCTTC.

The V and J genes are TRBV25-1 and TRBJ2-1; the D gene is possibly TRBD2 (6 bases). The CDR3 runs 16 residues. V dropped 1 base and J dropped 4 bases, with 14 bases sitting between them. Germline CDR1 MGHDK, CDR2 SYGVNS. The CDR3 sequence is CASSELGGGGYNEQFF. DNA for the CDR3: TGTGCCAGCAGTGAATTGGGGGGAGGAGGATACAATGAGCAGTTCTTC.

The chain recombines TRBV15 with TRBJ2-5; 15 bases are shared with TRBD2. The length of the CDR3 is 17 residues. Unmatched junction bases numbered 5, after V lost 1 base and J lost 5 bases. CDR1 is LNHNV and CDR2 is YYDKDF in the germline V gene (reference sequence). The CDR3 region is CATSRGGLAGGVETQYF. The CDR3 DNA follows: TGTGCCACCAGCAGAGGGGGACTAGCGGGAGGAGTGGAGACCCAGTACTTC.

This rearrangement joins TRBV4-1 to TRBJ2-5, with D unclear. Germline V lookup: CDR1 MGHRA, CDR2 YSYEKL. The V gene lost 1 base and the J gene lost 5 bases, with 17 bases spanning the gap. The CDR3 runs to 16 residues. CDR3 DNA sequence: TGCGCCAGCAGCCAAGTTGTCGTCAGCTGCCGGGAGACCCAGTACTTC. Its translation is CASSQVVVSCRETQYF.

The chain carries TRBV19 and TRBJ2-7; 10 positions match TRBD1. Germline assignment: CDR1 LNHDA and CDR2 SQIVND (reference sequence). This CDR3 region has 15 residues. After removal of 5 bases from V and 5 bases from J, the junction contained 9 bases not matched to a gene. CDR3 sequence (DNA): TGTGCCAGTAGTCAACCGGGACAGGGGATCCACGAGCAGTACTTC. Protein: CASSQPGQGIHEQYF.

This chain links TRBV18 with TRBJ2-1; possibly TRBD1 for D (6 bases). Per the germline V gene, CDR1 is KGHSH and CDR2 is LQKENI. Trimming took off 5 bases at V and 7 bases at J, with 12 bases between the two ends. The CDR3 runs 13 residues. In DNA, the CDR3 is TGTGCCAGCTCAACCGGACAGCAGAATGAGCAGTTCTTC. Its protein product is CASSTGQQNEQFF.

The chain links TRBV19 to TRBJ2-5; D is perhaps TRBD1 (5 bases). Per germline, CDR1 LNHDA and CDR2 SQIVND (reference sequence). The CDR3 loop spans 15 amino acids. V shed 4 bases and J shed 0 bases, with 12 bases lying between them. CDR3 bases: TGTGCCAGTAGTAGGGGCAGCCACGACCAAGAGACCCAGTACTTC. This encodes CASSRGSHDQETQYF.

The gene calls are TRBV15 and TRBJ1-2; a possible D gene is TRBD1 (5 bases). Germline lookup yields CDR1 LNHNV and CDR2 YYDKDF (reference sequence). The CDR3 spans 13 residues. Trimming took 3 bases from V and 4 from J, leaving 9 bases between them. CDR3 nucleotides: TGTGCCACCAGCAGTGCAGGGATCTATGGCTACACCTTC. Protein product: CATSSAGIYGYTF.

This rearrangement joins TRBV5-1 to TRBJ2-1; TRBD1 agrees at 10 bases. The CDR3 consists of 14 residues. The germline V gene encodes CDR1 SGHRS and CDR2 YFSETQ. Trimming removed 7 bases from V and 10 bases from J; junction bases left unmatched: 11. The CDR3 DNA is TGCGCCAGCCGAAGGACAGGGGGGTTCTGGGAGCAGTTCTTC. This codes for CASRRTGGFWEQFF.

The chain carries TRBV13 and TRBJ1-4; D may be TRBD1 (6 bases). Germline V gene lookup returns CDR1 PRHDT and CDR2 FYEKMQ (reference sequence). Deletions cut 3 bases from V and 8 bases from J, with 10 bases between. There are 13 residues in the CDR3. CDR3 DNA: TGTGCCAGCAGCTTTACAGGGAGAGAAAAACTGTTTTTT. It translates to CASSFTGREKLFF.

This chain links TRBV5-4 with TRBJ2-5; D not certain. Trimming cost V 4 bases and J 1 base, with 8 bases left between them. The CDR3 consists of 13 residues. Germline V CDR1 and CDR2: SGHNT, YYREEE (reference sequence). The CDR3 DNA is TGTGCCAGCAGCAGCCGGGCCCAAGAGACCCAGTACTTC. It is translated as CASSSRAQETQYF.

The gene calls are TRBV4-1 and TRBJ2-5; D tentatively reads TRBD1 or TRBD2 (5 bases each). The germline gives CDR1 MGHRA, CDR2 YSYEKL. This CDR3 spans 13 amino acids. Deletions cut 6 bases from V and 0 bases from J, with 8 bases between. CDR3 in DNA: TGCGCCAGCAGACGGGGCTACCAAGAGACCCAGTACTTC. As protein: CASRRGYQETQYF.